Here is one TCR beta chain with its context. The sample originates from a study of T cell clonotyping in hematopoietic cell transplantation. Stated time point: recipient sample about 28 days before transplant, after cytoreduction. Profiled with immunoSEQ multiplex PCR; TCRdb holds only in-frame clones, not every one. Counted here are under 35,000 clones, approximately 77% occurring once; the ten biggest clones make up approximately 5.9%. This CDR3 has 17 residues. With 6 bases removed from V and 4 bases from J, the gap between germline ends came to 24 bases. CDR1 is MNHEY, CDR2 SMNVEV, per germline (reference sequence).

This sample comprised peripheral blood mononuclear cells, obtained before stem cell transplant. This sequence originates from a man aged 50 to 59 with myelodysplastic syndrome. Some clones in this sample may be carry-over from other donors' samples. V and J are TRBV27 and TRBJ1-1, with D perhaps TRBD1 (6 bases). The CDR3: CASSPRGWGGPGTEAFF. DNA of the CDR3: TGTGCCAGCAGCCCGCGAGGGTGGGGGGGGCCGGGCACTGAAGCTTTCTTT.